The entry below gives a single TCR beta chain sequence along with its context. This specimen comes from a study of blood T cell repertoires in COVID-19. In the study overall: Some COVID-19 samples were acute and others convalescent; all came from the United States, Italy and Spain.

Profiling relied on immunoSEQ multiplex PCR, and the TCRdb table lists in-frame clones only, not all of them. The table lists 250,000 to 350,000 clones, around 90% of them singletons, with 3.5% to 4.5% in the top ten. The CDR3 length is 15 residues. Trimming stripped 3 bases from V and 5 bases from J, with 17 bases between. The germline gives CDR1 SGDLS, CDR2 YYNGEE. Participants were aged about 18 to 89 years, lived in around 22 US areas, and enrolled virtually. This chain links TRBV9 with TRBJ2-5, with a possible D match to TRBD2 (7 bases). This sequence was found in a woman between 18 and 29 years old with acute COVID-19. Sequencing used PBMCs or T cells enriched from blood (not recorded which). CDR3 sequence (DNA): TGTGCCAGCAGCGCCATCCCCGAGGGGGGGGAGACCCAGTACTTC. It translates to CASSAIPEGGETQYF. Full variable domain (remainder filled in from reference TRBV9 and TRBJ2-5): DSGVTQTPKHLITATGQRVTLRCSPRSGDLSVYWYQQSLDQGLQFLIQYYNGEERAKGNILERFSAQQFPDLHSELNLSSLELGDSALYFCASSAIPEGGETQYFGPGTRLLVL.